This T cell receptor (beta chain) came from a study of cytomegalovirus exposure and HLA in healthy donors. With regard to this clone: Its antigen remains unidentified.

General study results and limits: Subsequent analysis of the 120 or so validation repertoires found a tendency for first-cohort TCR clusters to co-occur.

CDR1 SNHLY and CDR2 FYNNEI come from the germline V gene. CDR3 length: 12 amino acids. V shed 6 bases and J shed 3 bases, with 6 bases lying between them. Generated by immunoSEQ multiplex PCR, the TCRdb table keeps only in-frame clones and is missing some. The top ten clones hold roughly 1.2% of a sample with about 130,000 clones, approximately 94% of them seen once. The sequence was collected from a woman under 30 in good health and CMV-seronegative. Sequences were obtained from PBMCs. V usage is TRBV2 and J usage is TRBJ2-1; weak D call: TRBD1 (5 bases). This CDR3 is CASRDNYNEQFF. The CDR3 bases are TGTGCCAGCAGGGACAACTACAATGAGCAGTTCTTC.